This entry features one TCR beta chain sequence. Antigen: not known. The authors made TCR cDNA by 5'RACE template switching, adding a universal primer site and UMIs. Each CDR3 protein gets one entry after TCRdb re-called the 5' RACE reads with MiXCR. The table has under 300,000 distinct CDR3 sequences, over 10% seen once. These data belong to a study of T cells after yellow fever vaccination. Whole-study findings and limits: Only a small proportion of the clonotypes turned up in both the CD4 and the CD8 compartments, likely arising from convergent recombination. Primary-vaccination clones mostly resurfaced post-booster (96% CD4, around 88% CD8).

CDR1 SGHRS and CDR2 YFSETQ come from the germline V gene. Trimming took 1 base from V and 7 from J, leaving 15 bases between them. CDR3 length: 15 residues. The rearrangement links TRBV5-1 to TRBJ2-4; D is uncertain. Sequences were derived from CD4+ T cells sorted from PBMCs, sampled 45 days after the yellow fever booster vaccination. This sequence was found in a man younger than 40 who received the YFV17D yellow fever vaccine. DNA for the CDR3: TGCGCCAGCAGCTTGTGGGGTGAAGGGTATAACATTCAGTACTTC. Protein: CASSLWGEGYNIQYF.